This TCR beta chain was documented in a study of blood T cell repertoires in COVID-19. V was trimmed by 1 base and J by 11 bases, leaving 12 bases between them. Germline CDR1 is SGHRS and CDR2 is YFSETQ. CDR3 length equals 12 residues. Method: immunoSEQ multiplex PCR; TCRdb's copy keeps in-frame clones and lacks some. In the table there are tens of thousands of clones, around 87% of which are singletons. This clone was observed a single time. The source material was peripheral blood. V and J are TRBV5-1 and TRBJ1-1, with no clear D. This receptor was obtained from a human donor in a cohort sampled during active COVID-19. CDR3 bases: TGCGCCAGCAGCTTGTTACGACACCCGGCTTTCTTT. Its protein is CASSLLRHPAFF.